This TCR beta chain was found in a study of blood T cell repertoires in COVID-19. Method: immunoSEQ multiplex PCR; TCRdb's copy keeps in-frame clones and lacks some. The sample has 250,000 or so clones, approximately 86% seen once. CDR1 ENHRY and CDR2 SYGVKD come from the germline V gene. This CDR3 has 16 amino acids. Trimming took 0 bases from V and 15 from J; bases not matched to a gene: 11. The sequencing input was peripheral blood. V gene TRBV10-3 combines with J gene TRBJ2-1, with TRBD2 identical over 13 bases. This receptor was obtained from a woman aged 55-75 years with COVID-19, enrolled during active disease. This CDR3 is CAISESIGLAGVKPFF. The DNA for the CDR3 is TGTGCCATCAGTGAGTCGATAGGACTAGCGGGAGTTAAGCCGTTCTTC.